Listed here are 27 T cell receptor beta chains from one sample, sequenced in a study of T cells after yellow fever vaccination (dated by TCRdb to between 2018 and 2020). This specimen's treatment or condition label, interpreted: live attenuated yellow fever vaccine strain. Library construction relied on 5' RACE. The sequencing machine was an Illumina HiSeq 2500. The raw public reads went through TCRdb reprocessing: fastp at Q25, MiXCR clone calling, in-frame beta chains kept. Rows with a matching CDR3 protein are joined into one entry that keeps the most common DNA and genes. For this sample the table gives 500,000 to 650,000 distinct CDR3 sequences, of which about a sixth were detected only once. The ten largest account for roughly 17% of the sample. The sequenced sample was PBMCs, obtained 5 days after the first yellow fever vaccination. These receptors were taken from a man aged 18 to 30 who received the YFV17D yellow fever vaccine.

This clonotype has a handful of counts. The J gene is TRBJ2-7, the V gene TRBV5-5; tentatively, D is TRBD1 (6 bases). V was clipped by 0 bases and J by 5 bases, with 15 bases between them. Germline CDR1 and CDR2: SGHKS and YYEKEE (reference sequence). CDR3 length: 15 amino acids. The CDR3 region has the DNA TGTGCCAGCAGCTTGGTAGGGCAGGGGCTCGACGAGCAGTACTTC. Translating it yields CASSLVGQGLDEQYF.

The V gene is TRBV6-2 or TRBV6-3, the J gene TRBJ2-1, with a tentative D call TRBD2 (7 bases). V was pared by 1 base and J by 3 bases, with 22 bases between. From germline, CDR1 is MNHEY and CDR2 SVGEGT. The CDR3 loop spans 19 amino acids. The CDR3 loop is CASSYWGGLDWENYNEQFF. CDR3 nucleotide sequence: TGTGCCAGCAGTTACTGGGGGGGCCTTGATTGGGAAAACTACAATGAGCAGTTCTTC.

This clonotype was seen a handful of times. The DNA of the CDR3 is TGTGCCAGCAGCCCCCCCCGCAGGACAGCGTCCTACAATGAGCAGTTCTTC. Protein product: CASSPPRRTASYNEQFF. V and J are TRBV7-2 and TRBJ2-1, with D maybe TRBD1 (6 bases). Germline CDR1 SGHTA, CDR2 FQGNSA. Trimming cost V 5 bases and J 1 base, with 18 bases left between them. This CDR3 has 17 residues.

This clonotype has more than one count but fewer than ten. This chain joins TRBV5-1 and TRBJ2-3; D ambiguous. CDR3 size: 14 residues. V was cut by 4 bases and J by 2 bases, with 11 bases left in between. Germline-derived CDR1 and CDR2 are SGHRS and YFSETQ. The CDR3: CASSIVRDTDTQYF. CDR3 nucleotide sequence: TGCGCCAGCAGCATCGTTAGGGACACAGATACGCAGTATTTT.

This clonotype occurred a few times. This rearrangement joins TRBV7-6 to TRBJ2-7; D is possibly TRBD1 (6 bases). The germline V gene encodes CDR1 SGHVS and CDR2 FNYEAQ. This CDR3 contains 15 residues. V was trimmed by 5 bases and J by 3 bases, leaving 17 bases between them. Here the CDR3 reads CASSPRGTPYYEQYF. The CDR3 DNA reads TGTGCCAGCAGCCCGAGGGGGACACCATACTACGAGCAGTACTTC.

The J gene is TRBJ1-5, the V gene TRBV20-1; D gene ambiguous. Trimming left V 3 bases short and J 4 bases short, with 7 bases between. This CDR3 contains 12 residues. Germline lookup yields CDR1 DFQATT and CDR2 SNEGSKA (reference sequence). In nucleotides, the CDR3 is TGCAGTGCTAGGGTCCCAAATCAGCCCCAGCATTTT. Translating gives CSARVPNQPQHF.

This clonotype was observed a handful of times. This chain links TRBV4-2 with TRBJ2-2; weak D call: TRBD2 (5 bases). This CDR3 comprises 15 residues. From germline, CDR1 is LGHNA and CDR2 YNFKEQ. V lost 3 bases to trimming and J lost 4 bases, with 12 bases between them. The CDR3 DNA follows: TGTGCCAGCAGCCAGGAAGGACTCGCCACCGGGGAGCTGTTTTTT. It yields the protein CASSQEGLATGELFF.

The chain is built from TRBV7-3 and TRBJ2-1, with 9 bases fitting TRBD2. V dropped 1 base and J dropped 6; count of bases not matched to a gene: 4. The CDR3 has 15 amino acids. The germline V gene has CDR1 SGHTA and CDR2 FQGTGA. CDR3 sequence reads: CASSLSGGDFNEQFF. CDR3 DNA sequence: TGTGCCAGCAGCTTAAGCGGGGGGGATTTCAATGAGCAGTTCTTC.

The chain links TRBV19 to TRBJ1-4, with D maybe TRBD1 (5 bases). The CDR3 is 14 amino acids. Germline values: CDR1 LNHDA, CDR2 SQIVND (reference sequence). Trimming stripped 2 bases from V and 1 base from J, with 5 bases between. This CDR3 reads CASSIQGTNEKLFF. CDR3 coding DNA: TGTGCCAGTAGTATACAGGGAACTAATGAAAAACTGTTTTTT. The variable domain in full, completed from reference TRBV19 and TRBJ1-4, reads DGGITQSPKYLFRKEGQNVTLSCEQNLNHDAMYWYRQDPGQGLRLIYYSQIVNDFQKGDIAEGYSVSREKKESFPLTVTSAQKNPTAFYLCASSIQGTNEKLFFGSGTQLSVL.

V is TRBV20-1 and J is TRBJ2-5; D perhaps matches TRBD2 (6 bases). This CDR3 region has 11 residues. Germline V gives CDR1 DFQATT, CDR2 SNEGSKA (reference sequence). Trimming shortened V by 7 bases and J by 14 bases, and 20 bases separated the two germline ends. CDR3 in DNA: TGCAGTGTCAAACCCGGGGGAATAACTTACTTC. It encodes CSVKPGGITYF.

The chain joins TRBV5-4 to TRBJ1-1; D is possibly TRBD1 (6 bases). Germline V CDR1 and CDR2: SGHNT, YYREEE (reference sequence). The length of the CDR3 is 15 residues. V dropped 10 bases and J dropped 8 bases, with 27 bases sitting between them. CDR3 DNA sequence: TGTGCCTTTCATCCCGGAGGGGGGGCAACCAAAGAAGCTTTCTTT. This codes for CAFHPGGGATKEAFF.

Only a few counts were recorded for this clonotype. The chain is built from TRBV7-2 and TRBJ1-1, with TRBD1 matching over 12 bases. J was trimmed by 3 bases and V by 5 bases; bases with no gene match: 4. In germline, CDR1 is SGHTA, CDR2 FQGNSA. The CDR3 has 15 amino acids. CDR3: CASSLRDRGHTEAFF. CDR3 nucleotides: TGTGCCAGCAGCCTCCGGGACAGGGGGCACACTGAAGCTTTCTTT.

The genes are TRBV5-1 and TRBJ2-3; 7 bases line up with TRBD2. Trimming at V came to 3 bases and at J to 10 bases, leaving 5 bases not matched to a gene. Germline lookup yields CDR1 SGHRS and CDR2 YFSETQ. The CDR3 runs 12 residues. The CDR3 sequence: CASSSGLVPQYF. CDR3 in DNA: TGCGCCAGCAGCTCCGGACTAGTCCCGCAGTATTTT. Full variable domain (outside the CDR3, taken from reference TRBV5-1 and TRBJ2-3): KAGVTQTPRYLIKTRGQQVTLSCSPISGHRSVSWYQQTPGQGLQFLFEYFSETQRNKGNFPGRFSGRQFSNSRSEMNVSTLELGDSALYLCASSSGLVPQYFGPGTRLTVL.

The gene calls are TRBV18 and TRBJ1-2; maybe TRBD1 (5 bases). V was pared by 5 bases and J by 5 bases, with 15 bases between. CDR3 size: 14 residues. CDR1 and CDR2 (germline): KGHSH, LQKENI. CDR3 sequence reads: CASSSTGDVYGYTF. DNA for the CDR3: TGTGCCAGCTCATCCACAGGCGACGTATATGGCTACACCTTC.

This sequence joins TRBV11-2 and TRBJ1-1; TRBD1 aligns across 8 bases. CDR1 SGHAT and CDR2 FQNNGV come from the germline V gene. V lost 5 bases and J lost 3; bases outside the gene matches: 5. This CDR3 contains 14 residues. CDR3 amino acids: CASSRGTGHTEAFF. The CDR3 DNA sequence: TGTGCCAGCAGCCGAGGGACAGGCCACACTGAAGCTTTCTTT.

The chain has TRBV7-2 and TRBJ2-2; D is unclear. CDR3 length: 14 amino acids. Trimming stripped 10 bases from V and 0 bases from J, with 12 bases between. The germline V gene has CDR1 SGHTA and CDR2 FQGNSA. This CDR3 is CATTLFSNTGELFF. CDR3 coding DNA: TGTGCCACCACGCTGTTCTCGAACACCGGGGAGCTGTTTTTT.

This clonotype was counted only a few times. V gene TRBV12-3 or TRBV12-4 combines with J gene TRBJ1-1; D unresolved. This CDR3 is 10 amino acids long. V was cut by 5 bases and J by 5 bases, with 3 bases left in between. CDR3 amino acids: CASSTTEAFF. In DNA, the CDR3 is TGTGCCAGCAGTACTACTGAAGCTTTCTTT.

Ten or more counts support this clonotype. The DNA is omitted, as the CDR3 cannot be located on it reliably, and the CDR3 follows TCRdb's listing. The CDR3: CASSFGTGTFF. The rearrangement uses TRBV12-3 or TRBV12-4 and TRBJ1-1; TRBD1, the D gene given by the table, was not confirmed from the DNA. From its first to its last residue, the CDR3 has 11 amino acids.

This clonotype was seen at least ten times. The V call is TRBV11-2, the J call TRBJ2-3; tentatively, D is TRBD2 (5 bases). The V end was cut by 3 bases, the J end by 1 base, with 11 bases between. CDR1 and CDR2 from the germline V gene are SGHAT and FQNNGV. This CDR3 region has 15 residues. CDR3 nucleotides: TGTGCCAGCAGCTTGGTGGGAGAGGGCACAGATACGCAGTATTTT. It encodes CASSLVGEGTDTQYF.

This clonotype has only a few counts. This chain connects TRBV10-3 to TRBJ2-2; perhaps TRBD2 as D (7 bases). Trimming took 1 base from V and 4 from J, leaving 13 bases between them. The CDR3 spans 16 residues. The germline V gene has CDR1 ENHRY and CDR2 SYGVKD. The CDR3 DNA sequence: TGTGCCATCAGTGAGTTAGGGGGGGGCAGCACCGGGGAGCTGTTTTTT. Translation: CAISELGGGSTGELFF.

This clonotype was counted a few times. The V call is TRBV2, the J call TRBJ2-5; a possible D gene is TRBD1 (6 bases). The CDR3 consists of 12 residues. V gave up 6 bases and J gave up 5 bases, with 10 bases separating them. Germline V gene data show CDR1 as SNHLY and CDR2 as FYNNEI. DNA of the CDR3: TGTGCCAGCAGCTACAGGGACGAGACCCAGTACTTC. It is translated as CASSYRDETQYF.

The CDR3 loop reads CASSQEGGSNEKLFF. Here the CDR3 DNA reads TGCGCCAGCAGCCAAGAGGGGGGCTCTAATGAAAAACTGTTTTTT. This chain connects TRBV4-3 to TRBJ1-4, with a weak D call TRBD1 (6 bases). The germline V gene encodes CDR1 LGHNA and CDR2 YSLEER. The CDR3 extends over 15 amino acids. V lost 0 bases to trimming and J lost 3 bases, with 8 bases between them.

The CDR3, as DNA: TGTGCCATCAGCCCAGGACTAGCTGGGTGGGGCACAGATACGCAGTATTTT. This translates into CAISPGLAGWGTDTQYF. This sequence joins TRBV10-3 and TRBJ2-3, with 8 nucleotides matching TRBD2. Germline CDR1 reads ENHRY; CDR2 reads SYGVKD. The V gene end was trimmed by 6 bases and the J gene end by 1 base; junction bases not matched to a gene: 12. The CDR3 has 17 amino acids.

The rearrangement links TRBV18 to TRBJ2-7, with D tentatively TRBD1 (6 bases). The CDR3 has 14 residues. V lost 2 bases to trimming and J lost 4 bases, with 12 bases between them. CDR1 KGHSH and CDR2 LQKENI come from the germline V gene. CDR3 protein: CASSPTQGPYEQYF. The CDR3 DNA sequence: TGTGCCAGCTCACCAACCCAGGGGCCTTACGAGCAGTACTTC.

This chain joins TRBV23-1 and TRBJ2-4; D ambiguous. TRBV23-1 is identified as an open reading frame with a role that is uncertain. V dropped 0 bases and J dropped 0 bases, with 6 bases sitting between them. The CDR3 runs to 15 residues. CDR3 amino acids: CASSQSRIAKNIQYF. The CDR3 bases are TGCGCCAGCAGTCAATCGCGGATAGCCAAAAACATTCAGTACTTC.

V is TRBV5-6 and J is TRBJ2-7, with D unresolved. Trimming pared 2 bases from V and 3 bases from J, leaving 9 bases between. The CDR3 is made up of 13 amino acids. Germline V gene lookup returns CDR1 SGHDT and CDR2 YYEEEE. The CDR3 DNA reads as TGTGCCAGCAGCTTCCAACACAACTACGAGCAGTACGTC. Amino acids: CASSFQHNYEQYV.

This clonotype appeared a few times. The chain employs TRBV24-1 and TRBJ2-2, with no clear D. The germline CDR1 and CDR2 sequences are KGHDR and SFDVKD. The CDR3 sequence is 12 residues long. Trimming stripped 4 bases from V and 8 bases from J, with 7 bases between. The chain's CDR3 is CATSDQTGELFF. DNA for the CDR3: TGTGCCACCAGTGACCAGACAGGGGAGCTGTTTTTT.